A single T cell receptor beta chain is shown here with its context. Its cognate antigen is unknown. The data belong to a study of shared clonotypes between healthy human individuals. Study-level findings and limits: Around 4.7% of naive CD4 clonotypes were shared across several donors.

The V gene's germline CDR1 is SQVTM and CDR2 ANQGSEA. CDR3 length equals 13 residues. J lost 7 bases, V lost 5 bases, and 5 bases had no gene match. Libraries were prepared by immunoSEQ multiplex PCR; TCRdb keeps only in-frame clonotypes and omits some of them. The profile shows roughly 760,000 clones, around 67% of them singletons. J is TRBJ1-2 and V is TRBV29-1; 12 bases map to TRBD1. This TCR was recovered from a woman aged 25 to 39 in good health. Sequenced material: memory CD4+ T cells sorted from blood. The sample's subset: CD45RA-negative fraction. For the CDR3, the DNA is TGCAGCGTTCCGGGACAGGGGGCGGGTGGCTACACCTTC. Residues: CSVPGQGAGGYTF.